The clone carrying this T cell receptor beta chain has ten or more counts. Its specificity is not known. The read falls 3 residues short of the CDR3 end, and the missing part is taken from the germline J gene. The CDR3 length is 13 residues. Trimming removed 2 bases at V and 7 bases at J, with 6 bases between. CDR1 and CDR2 (germline): MRHNA, SNTAGT. Caucasian heritage predominated among both patients and controls. This entry comes from a study of T cell clonality in common variable immunodeficiency. Whole-study results and caveats: Reportedly, TCR beta sequences from common variable immunodeficiency showed fewer deletions and N-nucleotide insertions. CVID subjects showed higher TCRbeta clonality than healthy controls.

Here immunoSEQ multiplex PCR was the method, and the copy in TCRdb shows in-frame clones only, minus some. This repertoire holds just over 20,000 clones, and none appear only once. The chain uses TRBV6-4 and TRBJ1-6; D not resolved. This receptor was taken from a human donor with common variable immunodeficiency. Sample: peripheral blood mononuclear cells. The CDR3 loop is CASSDERNSPLHF. The sequenced CDR3 bases are TGTGCCAGCAGTGACGAGAGGAATTCACCC.